Listed below are T cell receptor beta chains from one sample, sequenced in a study of blood T cell repertoires in COVID-19. TCRdb's copy holds only in-frame clones and misses some; the assay was immunoSEQ multiplex PCR. Among about half a million clones listed, approximately 91% were seen once. Sequencing input: PBMCs or T cells enriched from blood (not recorded which). Every receptor here comes from an older woman who had recovered from COVID-19. Each CDR3 is given with its conserved first and last residue. The D gene is left open where the match is weak. Only some rows state a clone size, as once, few, many or a class for expanded clones.

CASSPRTGPNEKLFF | TGTGCCAGCTCACCACGAACAGGGCCGAATGAAAAACTGTTTTTT | TRBV18 | . | . | TRBJ1-4
CASSEVAGAGTDTQYF | TGTGCCAGCAGTGAAGTGGCGGGGGCCGGGACAGATACGCAGTATTTT | TRBV2 | . | . | TRBJ2-3
CASSFNPGGTEAFF | TGTGCCAGCAGCTTTAATCCAGGGGGCACTGAAGCTTTCTTT | TRBV27 | TRBD1 | few | TRBJ1-1
CAISVSGTTNSPLHF | TGTGCCATCAGTGTGTCCGGGACAACTAATTCACCCCTCCACTTT | TRBV10-3 | . | . | TRBJ1-6
CASSARSGEEAEAFF | TGTGCCAGCAGTGCCCGGTCTGGGGAGGAGGCTGAAGCTTTCTTT | TRBV2 | . | . | TRBJ1-1
CASSEALHWGLYEQYF | TGTGCCAGCAGTGAAGCGCTTCATTGGGGCCTCTACGAGCAGTACTTC | TRBV2 | . | . | TRBJ2-7
CASSQGLAGGPIYNEQFF | TGCGCCAGCAGCCAAGGGCTAGCGGGGGGGCCGATCTACAATGAGCAGTTCTTC | TRBV4-1 | TRBD2 | . | TRBJ2-1
CASRAMTDTGELFF | TGCGCCAGCAGGGCTATGACAGACACCGGGGAGCTGTTTTTT | TRBV10-1 | . | once | TRBJ2-2
CASSFPSGGYGYTF | TGTGCCAGCAGCTTTCCTTCCGGCGGGTATGGCTACACCTTC | TRBV11-2 | . | . | TRBJ1-2
CASSDPTGRAEAFF | TGTGCCAGCAGTGACCCGACAGGGCGAGCTGAAGCTTTCTTT | TRBV6-1 | TRBD1 | . | TRBJ1-1
CASSHKTKVERDKAYEQYF | TGCGCCAGCAGTCATAAAACCAAAGTCGAGAGGGACAAAGCCTACGAGCAGTACTTC | TRBV23-1 | . | . | TRBJ2-7
CASSWIGGASTEAFF | TGTGCCAGCAGCTGGATCGGGGGGGCGAGTACTGAAGCTTTCTTT | TRBV11-3 | . | . | TRBJ1-1
CARDRVNTEAFF | TGCGCCAGGGACAGGGTGAACACTGAAGCTTTCTTT | TRBV10-1 | TRBD1 | . | TRBJ1-1
CSALEGDTEAFF | TGCAGCGCCCTAGAAGGGGACACTGAAGCTTTCTTT | TRBV29-1 | . | . | TRBJ1-1
CASSQEAGRPQETQYF | TGTGCCAGCAGCCAGGAAGCGGGGCGGCCCCAAGAGACCCAGTACTTC | TRBV3-1/TRBV3-2 | TRBD2 | . | TRBJ2-5
CASSFGNRGANTEAFF | TGCGCCAGCAGCTTCGGGAACAGGGGAGCGAACACTGAAGCTTTCTTT | TRBV5-1 | TRBD1 | . | TRBJ1-1
CASSEGAGYGYTF | TGTGCCAGCAGTGAAGGGGCGGGGTATGGCTACACCTTC | TRBV2 | . | few | TRBJ1-2
CASSLDYSNQPQHF | TGTGCCAGCAGCTTAGATTATAGCAATCAGCCCCAGCATTTT | TRBV7-2 | . | . | TRBJ1-5
CASSLDKPYNEQFF | TGCGCCAGCAGCTTGGACAAACCCTACAATGAGCAGTTCTTC | TRBV5-1 | . | . | TRBJ2-1
CASSITVDQPQHF | TGTGCCAGCAGTATAACAGTGGATCAGCCCCAGCATTTT | TRBV27 | . | . | TRBJ1-5
CASSIRTGRGTGELFF | TGTGCCAGTAGTATAAGGACAGGAAGAGGAACCGGGGAGCTGTTTTTT | TRBV19 | TRBD1 | . | TRBJ2-2
CASSQKPPGQGASDEQFF | TGTGCCAGCAGCCAAAAACCTCCGGGACAGGGGGCGTCGGATGAGCAGTTCTTC | TRBV21-1 | . | . | TRBJ2-1
CAWSGTWDRGDSPLHF | TGTGCCTGGAGTGGGACCTGGGACAGGGGAGATTCACCCCTCCACTTT | TRBV30 | TRBD1 | once | TRBJ1-6
CASSFVGFNSPLHF | TGTGCCAGCAGCTTCGTGGGCTTTAATTCACCCCTCCACTTT | TRBV5-6 | . | . | TRBJ1-6
CASSLRDRVTYNEQFF | TGCGCCAGCAGCTTGAGGGACAGGGTCACCTACAATGAGCAGTTCTTC | TRBV5-1 | TRBD1 | . | TRBJ2-1
CASSPIGQGMNTEAFF | TGTGCCAGCAGCCCTATAGGACAGGGAATGAACACTGAAGCTTTCTTT | TRBV3-1/TRBV3-2 | TRBD1 | . | TRBJ1-1
CASSLVGGQENTEAFF | TGCGCCAGCAGCTTGGTTGGAGGACAGGAGAACACTGAAGCTTTCTTT | TRBV5-1 | TRBD1 | . | TRBJ1-1
CATSKDRDTEAFF | TGTGCCACCAGTAAGGACAGGGACACTGAAGCTTTCTTT | TRBV24-1 | TRBD1 | . | TRBJ1-1
CASSPRGTGVYGYTF | TGTGCCAGCAGCCCGAGAGGGACAGGGGTCTATGGCTACACCTTC | TRBV5-6 | TRBD1 | . | TRBJ1-2
CASSRGQGGYEQYF | TGTGCCAGCTCTCGTGGACAGGGCGGATACGAGCAGTACTTC | TRBV18 | TRBD1 | once | TRBJ2-7
CASSENRQNSNQPQHF | TGTGCCAGCAGCGAGAATCGACAGAATAGCAATCAGCCCCAGCATTTT | TRBV21-1 | . | . | TRBJ1-5
CATQDSSGANVLTF | TGTGCCACCCAGGACAGTTCCGGGGCCAACGTCCTGACTTTC | TRBV24-1 | . | . | TRBJ2-6
CASSYSRGQRNSPLHF | TGTGCCAGCAGTTACTCGCGAGGACAGAGAAATTCACCCCTCCACTTT | TRBV6-5 | . | . | TRBJ1-6
CASSIRGQGAPQPQHF | TGTGCCAGTAGTATAAGAGGACAGGGGGCACCCCAGCCCCAGCATTTT | TRBV19 | TRBD1 | few | TRBJ1-5
CASGGDRGRYGYTF | TGTGCCAGCGGTGGGGACAGGGGGAGGTATGGCTACACCTTC | TRBV27 | TRBD1 | . | TRBJ1-2
CASSSGGGSSYNEQFF | TGTGCCAGCAGCTCCGGGGGGGGGTCTTCCTACAATGAGCAGTTCTTC | TRBV5-4 | TRBD2 | . | TRBJ2-1
CASGKGTGANLGQHF | TGTGCCAGCGGCAAGGGAACAGGGGCTAACTTGGGCCAGCATTTT | TRBV27 | TRBD1 | . | TRBJ1-5
CASSLTGTGGYNSPLHF | TGTGCCAGCAGTCTTACCGGGACAGGGGGCTATAATTCACCCCTCCACTTT | TRBV2 | TRBD1 | . | TRBJ1-6
CATSSPTGTGDEQYF | TGTGCCACCAGCAGTCCCACGGGGACAGGGGACGAGCAGTACTTC | TRBV15 | TRBD1 | . | TRBJ2-7
CASSLDQGTDTQYF | TGTGCCAGCAGCTTAGATCAGGGCACAGATACGCAGTATTTT | TRBV11-2 | . | . | TRBJ2-3
CASQSRASVGTEAFF | TGTGCCAGCCAAAGCAGGGCGTCTGTGGGCACTGAAGCTTTCTTT | TRBV2 | . | . | TRBJ1-1
CASSRDRGREETQYF | TGTGCCAGCAGCCGAGACAGGGGGCGCGAAGAGACCCAGTACTTC | TRBV4-2 | TRBD1 | . | TRBJ2-5
CASRSLVKETQYF | TGTGCCAGTAGAAGCCTGGTTAAAGAGACCCAGTACTTC | TRBV19 | . | . | TRBJ2-5